This T cell receptor beta chain appears in the sequencing data of a study of beta chain features in type 1 diabetes. Findings and caveats of the study: Insertions were fewer and deletions more numerous at VDJ junctions in type 1 diabetes patients. All four CD4+ subsets from Type 1 diabetes patients carried moderately but significantly shorter TCRB CDR3s.

Sequencing targeted expressed TCRB transcripts, as all isolated RNA had been reverse transcribed. The method was immunoSEQ multiplex PCR; TCRdb's version includes in-frame clones alone and lacks a portion of them. The sample has about 28,000 clones, roughly two thirds seen once. This clone has just a few counts. Its cognate antigen is unknown. The CDR3 spans 14 residues. Germline trimming cut 2 bases from V and 5 bases from J; bases unmatched to any gene: 5. Germline CDR1 and CDR2: KGHSH and LQKENI. The chain joins TRBV18 to TRBJ2-5; 7 bases are shared with TRBD1. Sequencing input: Tregs from blood. This clonotype was obtained from a young woman with type 1 diabetes. CDR3 in DNA: TGTGCCAGCTCACCAGACAGGGCAATCGAGACCCAGTACTTC. Translated, it gives CASSPDRAIETQYF.